This T cell receptor (beta chain) comes out of a study of radiation and T cells in renal cell carcinoma. Overall study results and limits: From baseline, blood top tumor clonotypes peaked at 2 weeks post-radiation.

The assay was immunoSEQ multiplex PCR, and TCRdb's table has in-frame clones only and misses some. This sample has some 150,000 clones; nearly 90% occur once, and the top ten carry 12%. This sample's time point: baseline pretreatment blood. Treatment in this sample: 15 Gy SBRT to primary tumor, nephrectomy 4 weeks later. The patient's renal cell carcinoma had clear cell pathology. Notes on this clone: What it binds is not known.

This material consisted of blood, taken from a patient whose treatment included radiotherapy and nephrectomy. The receptor comes from a woman aged 50 to 60 with renal cell carcinoma.

The CDR3 sequence is CASSSWTSGGGETQYF. The CDR3 coding sequence is TGTGCCAGCAGCTCCTGGACTAGCGGAGGGGGAGAGACCCAGTACTTC. This chain links TRBV7-2 with TRBJ2-5, with 10 bases lining up with TRBD2. With V trimmed by 4 bases and J by 4 bases, 9 bases remained unmatched. This CDR3 is 16 amino acids long. Per germline, CDR1 SGHTA and CDR2 FQGNSA.